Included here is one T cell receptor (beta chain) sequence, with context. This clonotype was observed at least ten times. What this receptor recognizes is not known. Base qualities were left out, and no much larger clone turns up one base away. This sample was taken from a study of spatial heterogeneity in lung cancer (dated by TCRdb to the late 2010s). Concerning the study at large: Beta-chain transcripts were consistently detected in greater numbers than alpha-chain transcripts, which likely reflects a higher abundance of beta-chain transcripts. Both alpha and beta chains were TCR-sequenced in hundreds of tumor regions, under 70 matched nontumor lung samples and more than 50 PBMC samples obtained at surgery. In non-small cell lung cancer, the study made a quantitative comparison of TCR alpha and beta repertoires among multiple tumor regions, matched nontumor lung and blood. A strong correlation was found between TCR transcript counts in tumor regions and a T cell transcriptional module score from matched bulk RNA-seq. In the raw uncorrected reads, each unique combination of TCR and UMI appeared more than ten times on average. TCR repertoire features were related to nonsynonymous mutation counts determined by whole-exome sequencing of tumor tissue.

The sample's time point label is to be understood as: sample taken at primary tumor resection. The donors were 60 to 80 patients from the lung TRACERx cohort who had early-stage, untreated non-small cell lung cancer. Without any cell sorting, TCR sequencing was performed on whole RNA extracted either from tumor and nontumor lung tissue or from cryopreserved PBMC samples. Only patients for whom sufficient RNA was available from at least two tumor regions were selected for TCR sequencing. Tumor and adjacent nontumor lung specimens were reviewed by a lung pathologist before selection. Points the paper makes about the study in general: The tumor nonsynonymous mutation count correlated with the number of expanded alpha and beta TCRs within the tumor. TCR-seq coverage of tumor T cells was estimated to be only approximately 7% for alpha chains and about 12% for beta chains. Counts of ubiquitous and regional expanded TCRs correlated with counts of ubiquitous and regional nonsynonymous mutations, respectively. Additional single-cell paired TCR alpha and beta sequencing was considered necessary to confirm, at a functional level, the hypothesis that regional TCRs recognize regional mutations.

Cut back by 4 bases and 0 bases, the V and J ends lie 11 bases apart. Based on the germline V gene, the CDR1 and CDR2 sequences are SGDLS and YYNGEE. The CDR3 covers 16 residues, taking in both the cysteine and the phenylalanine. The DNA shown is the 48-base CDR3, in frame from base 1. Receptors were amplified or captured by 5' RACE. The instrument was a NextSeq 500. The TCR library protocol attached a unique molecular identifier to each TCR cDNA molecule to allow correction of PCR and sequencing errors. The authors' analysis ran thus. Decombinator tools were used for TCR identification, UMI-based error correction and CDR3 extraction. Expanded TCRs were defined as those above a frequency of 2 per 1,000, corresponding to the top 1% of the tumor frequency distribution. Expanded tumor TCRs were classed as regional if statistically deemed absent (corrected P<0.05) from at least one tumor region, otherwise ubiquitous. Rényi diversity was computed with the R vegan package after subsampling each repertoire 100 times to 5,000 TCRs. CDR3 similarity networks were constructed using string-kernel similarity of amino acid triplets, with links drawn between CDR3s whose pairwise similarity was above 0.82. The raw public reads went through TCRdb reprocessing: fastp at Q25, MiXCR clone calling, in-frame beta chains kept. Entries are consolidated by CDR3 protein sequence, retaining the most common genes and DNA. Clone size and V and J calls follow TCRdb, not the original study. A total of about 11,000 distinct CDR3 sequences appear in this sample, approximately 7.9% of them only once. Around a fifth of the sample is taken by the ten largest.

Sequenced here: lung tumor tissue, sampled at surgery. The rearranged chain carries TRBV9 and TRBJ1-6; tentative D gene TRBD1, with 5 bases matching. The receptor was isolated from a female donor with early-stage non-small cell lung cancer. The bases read TGTGCCAGCAGCACACGACAGAGCTCCTATAATTCACCCCTCCACTTT. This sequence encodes CASSTRQSSYNSPLHF.